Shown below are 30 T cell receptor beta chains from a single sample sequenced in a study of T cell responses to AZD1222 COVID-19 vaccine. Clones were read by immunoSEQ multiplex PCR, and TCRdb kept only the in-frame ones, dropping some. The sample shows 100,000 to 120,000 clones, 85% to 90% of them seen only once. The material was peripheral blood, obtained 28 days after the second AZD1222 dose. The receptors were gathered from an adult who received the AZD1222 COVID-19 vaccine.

The CDR3, as DNA: TGTGCTAGTGGTTTGGACGGTTGGGGGAGGGAATACTACGAGCAGTACTTC. This gives the protein CASGLDGWGREYYEQYF. This chain links TRBV12-5 with TRBJ2-7; the match to TRBD2 covers 7 bases. This CDR3 comprises 17 residues. With 1 base clipped from V and 3 bases from J, the junction kept 12 bases outside the gene matches. From germline, CDR1 is LGHNT and CDR2 FRNRAP.

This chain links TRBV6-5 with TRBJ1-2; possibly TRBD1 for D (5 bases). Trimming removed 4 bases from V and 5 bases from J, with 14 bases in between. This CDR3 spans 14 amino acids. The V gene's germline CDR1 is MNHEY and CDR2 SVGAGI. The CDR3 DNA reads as TGTGCCAGCAGTTCGCAGACAGTGGGATATGGCTACACCTTC. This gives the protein CASSSQTVGYGYTF.

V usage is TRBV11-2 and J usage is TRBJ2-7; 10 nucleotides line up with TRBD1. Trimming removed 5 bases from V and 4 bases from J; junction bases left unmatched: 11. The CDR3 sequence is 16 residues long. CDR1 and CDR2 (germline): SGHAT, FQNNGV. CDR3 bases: TGTGCCAGCAGCCCTCTCCGTGGGACAGGGGCTTACGAGCAGTACTTC. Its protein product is CASSPLRGTGAYEQYF.

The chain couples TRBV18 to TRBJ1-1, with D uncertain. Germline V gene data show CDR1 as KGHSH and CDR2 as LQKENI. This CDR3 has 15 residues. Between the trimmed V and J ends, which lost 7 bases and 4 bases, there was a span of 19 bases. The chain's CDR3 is CASFDNGNRGTEAFF. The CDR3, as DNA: TGTGCCAGCTTCGATAACGGTAACCGGGGCACTGAAGCTTTCTTT.

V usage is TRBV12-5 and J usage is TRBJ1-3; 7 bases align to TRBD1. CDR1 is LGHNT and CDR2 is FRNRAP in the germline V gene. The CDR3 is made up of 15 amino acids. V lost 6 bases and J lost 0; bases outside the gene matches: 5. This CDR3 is CASGLTGTSGNTIYF. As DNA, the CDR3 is TGTGCTAGTGGGTTGACAGGGACCTCTGGAAACACCATATATTTT. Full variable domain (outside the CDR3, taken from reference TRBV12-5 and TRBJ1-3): DARVTQTPRHKVTEMGQEVTMRCQPILGHNTVFWYRQTMMQGLELLAYFRNRAPLDDSGMPKDRFSAEMPDATLATLKIQPSEPRDSAVYFCASGLTGTSGNTIYFGEGSWLTVV.

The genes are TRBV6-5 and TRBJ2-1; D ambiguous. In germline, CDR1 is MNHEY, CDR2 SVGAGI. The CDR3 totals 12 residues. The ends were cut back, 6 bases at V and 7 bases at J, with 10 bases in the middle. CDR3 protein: CASRKTVNEQFF. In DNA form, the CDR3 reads TGTGCCAGCAGGAAGACTGTAAATGAGCAGTTCTTC.

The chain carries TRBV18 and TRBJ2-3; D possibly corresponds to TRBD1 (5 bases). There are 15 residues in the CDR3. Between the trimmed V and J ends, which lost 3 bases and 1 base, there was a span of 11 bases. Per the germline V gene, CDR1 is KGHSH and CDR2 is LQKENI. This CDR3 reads CASSPAQGGTDTQYF. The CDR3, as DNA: TGTGCCAGCTCACCGGCCCAGGGTGGCACAGATACGCAGTATTTT.

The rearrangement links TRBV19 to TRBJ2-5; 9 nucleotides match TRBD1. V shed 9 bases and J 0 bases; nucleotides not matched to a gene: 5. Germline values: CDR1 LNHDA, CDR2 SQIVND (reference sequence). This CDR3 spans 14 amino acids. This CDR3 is CASEGQGYQETQYF. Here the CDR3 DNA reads TGTGCCAGCGAGGGACAGGGCTACCAAGAGACCCAGTACTTC. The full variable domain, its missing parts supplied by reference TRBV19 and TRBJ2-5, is DGGITQSPKYLFRKEGQNVTLSCEQNLNHDAMYWYRQDPGQGLRLIYYSQIVNDFQKGDIAEGYSVSREKKESFPLTVTSAQKNPTAFYLCASEGQGYQETQYFGPGTRLLVL.

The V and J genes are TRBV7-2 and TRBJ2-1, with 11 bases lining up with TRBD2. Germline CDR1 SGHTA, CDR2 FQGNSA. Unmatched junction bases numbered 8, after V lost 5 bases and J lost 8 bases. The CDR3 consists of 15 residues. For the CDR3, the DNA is TGTGCCAGCAGCGGGGGACTAGCGGTAATTGATGAGCAGTTCTTC. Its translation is CASSGGLAVIDEQFF.

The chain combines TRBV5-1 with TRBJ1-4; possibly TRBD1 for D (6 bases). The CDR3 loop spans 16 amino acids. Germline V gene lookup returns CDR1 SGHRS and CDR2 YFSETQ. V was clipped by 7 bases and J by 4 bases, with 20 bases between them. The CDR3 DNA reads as TGCGCCAGCTCTACCGGGACAAAACATGGTAATGAAAAACTGTTTTTT. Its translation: CASSTGTKHGNEKLFF.

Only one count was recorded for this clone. CDR3 amino acids: CASQASQAYEQYF. As DNA, the CDR3 is TGCGCCTCCCAGGCTAGCCAGGCCTACGAGCAGTACTTC. The chain employs TRBV5-1 and TRBJ2-7; possibly TRBD2 for D (5 bases). V lost 10 bases and J 2 bases, leaving 16 bases between the germline ends. The V gene's germline CDR1 is SGHRS and CDR2 YFSETQ. The CDR3 has 13 amino acids.

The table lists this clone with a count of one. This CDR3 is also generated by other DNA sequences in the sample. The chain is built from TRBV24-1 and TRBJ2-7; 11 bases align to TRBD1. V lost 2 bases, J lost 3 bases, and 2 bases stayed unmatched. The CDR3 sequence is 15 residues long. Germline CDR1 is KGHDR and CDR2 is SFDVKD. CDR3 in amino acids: CATSDSGTGGYEQYF. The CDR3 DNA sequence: TGTGCCACCAGTGATTCCGGGACAGGGGGCTACGAGCAGTACTTC.

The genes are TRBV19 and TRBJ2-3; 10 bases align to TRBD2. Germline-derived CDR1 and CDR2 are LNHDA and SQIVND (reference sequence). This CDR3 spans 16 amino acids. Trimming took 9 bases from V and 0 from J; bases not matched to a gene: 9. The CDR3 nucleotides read TGTGCCAGCACCGGACTAGCGGTTTCTAGCACAGATACGCAGTATTTT. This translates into CASTGLAVSSTDTQYF.

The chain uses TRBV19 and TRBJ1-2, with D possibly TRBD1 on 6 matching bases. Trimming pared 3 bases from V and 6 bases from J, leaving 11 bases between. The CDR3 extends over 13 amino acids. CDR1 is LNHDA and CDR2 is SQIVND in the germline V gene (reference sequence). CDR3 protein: CASSIGGPNGYTF. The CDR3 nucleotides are TGTGCCAGTAGTATCGGGGGGCCCAATGGCTACACCTTC.

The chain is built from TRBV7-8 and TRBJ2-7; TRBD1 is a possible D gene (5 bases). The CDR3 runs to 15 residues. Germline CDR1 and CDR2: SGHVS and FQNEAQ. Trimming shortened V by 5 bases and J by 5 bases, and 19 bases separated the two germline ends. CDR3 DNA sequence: TGTGCCAGCAGCCTCAGGGTCGTCAAATTGGACGAGCAGTACTTC. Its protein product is CASSLRVVKLDEQYF.

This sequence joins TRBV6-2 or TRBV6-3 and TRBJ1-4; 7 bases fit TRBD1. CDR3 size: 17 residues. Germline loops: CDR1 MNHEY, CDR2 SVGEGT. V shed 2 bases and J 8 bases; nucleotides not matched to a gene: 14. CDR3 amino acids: CASSYDHETGFQEKLFF. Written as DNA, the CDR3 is TGTGCCAGCAGTTACGACCACGAGACAGGGTTTCAGGAAAAACTGTTTTTT.

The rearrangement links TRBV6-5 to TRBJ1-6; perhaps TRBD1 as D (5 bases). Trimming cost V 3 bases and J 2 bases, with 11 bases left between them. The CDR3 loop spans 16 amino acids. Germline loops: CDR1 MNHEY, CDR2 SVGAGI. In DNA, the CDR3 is TGTGCCAGCAGTTATGCGTCGACAGCCTATAATTCACCCCTCCACTTT. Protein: CASSYASTAYNSPLHF.

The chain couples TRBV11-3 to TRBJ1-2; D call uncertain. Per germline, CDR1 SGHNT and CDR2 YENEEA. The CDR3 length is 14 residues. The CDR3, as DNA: TGTACCGCCCCCATGCCGGCGTTCGGCTATGGCTACACCTTC. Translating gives CTAPMPAFGYGYTF.

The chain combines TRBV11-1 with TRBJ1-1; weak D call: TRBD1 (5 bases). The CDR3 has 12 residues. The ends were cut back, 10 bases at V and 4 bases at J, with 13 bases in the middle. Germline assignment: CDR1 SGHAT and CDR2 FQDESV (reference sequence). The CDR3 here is CATEGRGTEAFF. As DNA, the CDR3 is TGTGCCACTGAGGGGAGGGGCACTGAAGCTTTCTTT.

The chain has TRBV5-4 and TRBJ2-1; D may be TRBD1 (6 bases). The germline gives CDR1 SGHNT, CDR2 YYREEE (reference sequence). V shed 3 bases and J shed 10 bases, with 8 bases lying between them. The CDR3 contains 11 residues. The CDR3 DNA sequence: TGTGCCAGCAGCTGGGGGCCAGAGCAGTTCTTC. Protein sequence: CASSWGPEQFF.

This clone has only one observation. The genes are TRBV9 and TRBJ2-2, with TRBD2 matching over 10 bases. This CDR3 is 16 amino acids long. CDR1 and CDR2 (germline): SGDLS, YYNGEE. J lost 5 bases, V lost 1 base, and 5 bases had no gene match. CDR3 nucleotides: TGTGCCAGCAGCGTATTCAGCGGGAGGGGGACCGGGGAGCTGTTTTTT. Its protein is CASSVFSGRGTGELFF.

CDR3 DNA sequence: TGTGCCACCAAACCGGGACAGAGCTCCTACGAGCAGTACTTC. This gives the protein CATKPGQSSYEQYF. The chain links TRBV19 to TRBJ2-7; 7 bases match TRBD1. Germline V gives CDR1 LNHDA, CDR2 SQIVND (reference sequence). The CDR3 runs 14 residues. Germline trimming cut 10 bases from V and 0 bases from J; bases unmatched to any gene: 9.

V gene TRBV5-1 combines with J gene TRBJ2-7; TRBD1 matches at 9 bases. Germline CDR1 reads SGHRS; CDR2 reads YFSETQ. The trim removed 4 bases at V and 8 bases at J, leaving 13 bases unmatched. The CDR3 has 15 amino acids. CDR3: CASSLESGQGSQQYF. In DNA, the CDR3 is TGCGCCAGCAGCCTTGAGTCGGGACAGGGAAGTCAGCAGTACTTC. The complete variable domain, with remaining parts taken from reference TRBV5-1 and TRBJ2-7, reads KAGVTQTPRYLIKTRGQQVTLSCSPISGHRSVSWYQQTPGQGLQFLFEYFSETQRNKGNFPGRFSGRQFSNSRSEMNVSTLELGDSALYLCASSLESGQGSQQYFGPGTRLTVT.

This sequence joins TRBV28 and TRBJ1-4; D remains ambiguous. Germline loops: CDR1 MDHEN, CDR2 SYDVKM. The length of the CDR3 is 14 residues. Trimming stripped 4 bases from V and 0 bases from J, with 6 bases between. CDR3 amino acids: CASSSPTTNEKLFF. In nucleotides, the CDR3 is TGTGCCAGCAGTTCCCCCACAACTAATGAAAAACTGTTTTTT.

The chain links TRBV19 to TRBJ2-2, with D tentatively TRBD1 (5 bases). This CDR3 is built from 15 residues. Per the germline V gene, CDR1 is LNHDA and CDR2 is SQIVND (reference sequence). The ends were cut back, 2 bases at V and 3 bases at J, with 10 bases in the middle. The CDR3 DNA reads TGTGCCAGTAGTATACTAGGGGTGGACACCGGGGAGCTGTTTTTT. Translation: CASSILGVDTGELFF.

The chain's CDR3 is CASSFSATNEKLFF. The CDR3 DNA sequence: TGTGCCAGCAGTTTCAGTGCAACTAATGAAAAACTGTTTTTT. This chain uses TRBV2 with TRBJ1-4; unclear D gene. The CDR3 contains 14 residues. Trimming shortened V by 5 bases and J by 0 bases, and 7 bases separated the two germline ends. Germline V gives CDR1 SNHLY, CDR2 FYNNEI.

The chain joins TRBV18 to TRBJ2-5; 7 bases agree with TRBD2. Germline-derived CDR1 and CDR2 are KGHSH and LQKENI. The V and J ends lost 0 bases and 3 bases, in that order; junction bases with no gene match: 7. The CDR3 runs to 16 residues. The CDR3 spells CASSPPNGRLKETQYF. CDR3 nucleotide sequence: TGTGCCAGCTCACCACCGAACGGGAGGTTGAAAGAGACCCAGTACTTC.

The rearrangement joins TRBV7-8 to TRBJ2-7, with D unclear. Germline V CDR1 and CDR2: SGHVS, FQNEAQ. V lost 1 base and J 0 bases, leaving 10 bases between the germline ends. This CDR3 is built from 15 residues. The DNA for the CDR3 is TGTGCCAGCAGCTTAGGGCGTATAAGCTCCTACGAGCAGTACTTC. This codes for CASSLGRISSYEQYF.

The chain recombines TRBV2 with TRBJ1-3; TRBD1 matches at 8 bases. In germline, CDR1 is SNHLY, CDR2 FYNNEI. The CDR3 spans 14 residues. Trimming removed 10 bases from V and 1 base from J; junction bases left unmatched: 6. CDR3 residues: CATADRASGNTIYF. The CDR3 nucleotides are TGTGCCACCGCGGACAGGGCATCTGGAAACACCATATATTTT.

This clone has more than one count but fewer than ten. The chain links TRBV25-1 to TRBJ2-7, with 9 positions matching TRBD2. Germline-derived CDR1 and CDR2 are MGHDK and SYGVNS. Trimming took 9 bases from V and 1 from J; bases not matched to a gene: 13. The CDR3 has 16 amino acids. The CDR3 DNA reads TGTGCCAGGGGTCACTCCCGCGCGGGAGGGTCCTACGAGCAGTACTTC. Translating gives CARGHSRAGGSYEQYF.